The entry below gives a single T cell receptor beta chain sequence along with its context. Its antigen is unknown. Researchers partitioned CD4+ cells into CD45RA+ naive and CD45RA-negative memory subsets. This record belongs to a study of shared clonotypes between healthy human individuals. The assay was immunoSEQ multiplex PCR, and TCRdb's table has in-frame clones only and misses some. In the table there are 2,100,000 or so clones, approximately 95% of which are singletons. Findings of the study overall: Rarefaction gave evidence that sorted-subset sequencing remained incomplete despite large depth. A small donor pool kept down the genetic and exposure-history diversity that was represented. Across subsets, estimated richness was generally greater for naive than for memory populations.

The sequenced sample was naive CD4+ T cells sorted from blood. The subset denotes: CD45RA+ positively selected. This receptor was obtained from a man younger than 35 in good health.

CDR3 nucleotide sequence: TGTGCCAGCAGGGCATATCGGGAGTCTTCTACTGAAGCTTTCTTT. Translated: CASRAYRESSTEAFF. J is TRBJ1-1 and V is TRBV2; D is ambiguous. Germline V gives CDR1 SNHLY, CDR2 FYNNEI. The CDR3 covers 15 residues. The V and J ends lost 6 bases and 5 bases respectively, with 19 bases between them. Full variable domain (remainder filled in from reference TRBV2 and TRBJ1-1): EPEVTQTPSHQVTQMGQEVILRCVPISNHLYFYWYRQILGQKVEFLVSFYNNEISEKSEIFDDQFSVERPDGSNFTLKIRSTKLEDSAMYFCASRAYRESSTEAFFGQGTRLTVV.